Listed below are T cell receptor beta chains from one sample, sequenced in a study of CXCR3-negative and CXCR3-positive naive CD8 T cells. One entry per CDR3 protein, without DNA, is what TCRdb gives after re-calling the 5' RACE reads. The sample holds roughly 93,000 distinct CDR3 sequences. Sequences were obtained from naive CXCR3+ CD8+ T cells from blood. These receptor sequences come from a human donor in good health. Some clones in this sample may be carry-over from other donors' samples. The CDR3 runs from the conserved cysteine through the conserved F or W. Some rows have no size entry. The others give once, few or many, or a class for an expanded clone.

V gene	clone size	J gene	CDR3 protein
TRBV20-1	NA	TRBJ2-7	CSARDDTSGGPYEQYF
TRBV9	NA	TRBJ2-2	CASSMGVSGELFF
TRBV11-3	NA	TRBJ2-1	CASSTRGAGESYNEQFF
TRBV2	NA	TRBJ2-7	CASSEGRVPEQYF
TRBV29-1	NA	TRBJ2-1	CSTVGQNPNEQFF
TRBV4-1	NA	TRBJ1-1	CASSQDRTGGDTEAFF
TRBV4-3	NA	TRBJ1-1	CASSQGLTANTEAFF
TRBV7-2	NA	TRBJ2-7	CASSFIEYTYEQYF
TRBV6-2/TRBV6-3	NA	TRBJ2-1	CASSYLYNEQFF
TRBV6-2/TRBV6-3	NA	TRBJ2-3	CASKLAATQYF
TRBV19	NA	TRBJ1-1	CASSMVDRVLHGTEAFF
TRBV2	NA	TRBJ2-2	CASSEPGNTGELFF
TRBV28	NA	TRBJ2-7	CASSSLTGPYEQYF
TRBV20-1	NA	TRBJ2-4	CSASGGTPGAKNIQYF
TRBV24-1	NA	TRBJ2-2	CATSDGLASGELFF
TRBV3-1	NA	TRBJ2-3	CASSQDLRGEVTDTQYF
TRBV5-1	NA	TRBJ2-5	CASSLGPERETQYF
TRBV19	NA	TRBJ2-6	CASSIQGTGANVLTF
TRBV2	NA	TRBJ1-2	CASSDSGGRSYTF
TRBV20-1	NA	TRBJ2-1	CSARWLAGNNEQFF
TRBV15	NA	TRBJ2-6	CATSREAVLSGANVLTF
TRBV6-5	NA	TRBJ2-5	CASSYSISQETQYF
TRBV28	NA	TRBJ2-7	CASSLRREVSYEQYF
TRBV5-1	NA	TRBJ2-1	CASSLDPGQGALGEQFF
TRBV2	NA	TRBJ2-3	CASSDPVTDTQYF
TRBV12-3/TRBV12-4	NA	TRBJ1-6	CASSQAVTGSNSPLHF
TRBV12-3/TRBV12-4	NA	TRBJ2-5	CASTKDRVIETQYF
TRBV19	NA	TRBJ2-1	CASTHHGGGSYNEQFF
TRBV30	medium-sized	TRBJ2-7	CAWRWGPRDSRRYEQYF
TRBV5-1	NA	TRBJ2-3	CASSSRDIKADTQYF
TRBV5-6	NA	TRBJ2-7	CASSLIWGAEYEQYF
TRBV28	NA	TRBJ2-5	CASSLLAGETQYF
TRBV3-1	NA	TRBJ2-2	CASSQDAAYTGELFF
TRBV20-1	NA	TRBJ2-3	CSARDYLGGTTDTQYF
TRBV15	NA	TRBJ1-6	CATSRDPPGASSYNSPLHF
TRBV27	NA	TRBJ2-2	CASSLLSAGELFF
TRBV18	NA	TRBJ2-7	CASSPGRAHEQYF
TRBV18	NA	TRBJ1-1	CASHWTEMNTEAFF
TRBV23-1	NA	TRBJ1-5	CASSQPQGRSSNQPQHF
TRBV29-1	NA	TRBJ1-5	CSVEEGGGMPQHF
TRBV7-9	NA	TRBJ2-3	CASSRNWASDTDTQYF
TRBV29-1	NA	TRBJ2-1	CSVEDGQESSYNEQFF
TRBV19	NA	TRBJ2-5	CASSIVRTDQETQYF
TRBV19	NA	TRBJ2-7	CASSMGGQSSYEQYF
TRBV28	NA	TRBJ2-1	CASSRVRGGGNEQFF
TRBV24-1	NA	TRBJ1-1	CATSTNTEAFF
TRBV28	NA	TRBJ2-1	CASREPGHPSSEQFF
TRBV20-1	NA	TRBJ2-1	CSARGTGGAYNEQFF